The clone carrying this T cell receptor beta chain was counted between two and nine times. The antigen is not known. These data come from a study of regulatory T cells in long-lasting Graves disease. Findings of the study overall: Possibly, too few samples lowered accuracy. Favored usage of TRBV28, TRBJ1-2 and TRBJ2-5 was recorded in persistent disease. Persistent cases of Graves' showed reduced TCR diversity relative to newly diagnosed patients.

HTBI primers from iRepertoire and Arm-PCR of CDR3 regions yielded the TCR beta libraries. MiXCR was run by TCRdb on the multiplex PCR reads, yielding one entry per CDR3 protein. This sample carries approximately 470,000 distinct CDR3 sequences, under 20% of them seen once, and the ten largest clones take 9% to 15%. Specified time point: newly diagnosed GD, antithyroid drugs for less than 3 months. Scientists built the TCR library using RNA that was extracted from PBMCs. V was clipped by 4 bases and J by 10 bases, with 16 bases between them. CDR3 size: 13 residues. In germline, CDR1 is LGHDT, CDR2 YNNKEL (reference sequence). These data are also associated with another study on T cells in Graves' hyperthyroidism and ophthalmopathy.

The V and J genes are TRBV3-1 and TRBJ1-1; D not certain. The sample in question was peripheral blood mononuclear cells (PBMCs), obtained at new diagnosis, from a patient treated with antithyroid drugs. The TCR originated in a man in his forties with Graves disease. CDR3 loop: CASSPSTDSGAFF. The DNA for the CDR3 is TGTGCCAGCAGCCCCTCTACGGATTCTGGAGCTTTCTTT.